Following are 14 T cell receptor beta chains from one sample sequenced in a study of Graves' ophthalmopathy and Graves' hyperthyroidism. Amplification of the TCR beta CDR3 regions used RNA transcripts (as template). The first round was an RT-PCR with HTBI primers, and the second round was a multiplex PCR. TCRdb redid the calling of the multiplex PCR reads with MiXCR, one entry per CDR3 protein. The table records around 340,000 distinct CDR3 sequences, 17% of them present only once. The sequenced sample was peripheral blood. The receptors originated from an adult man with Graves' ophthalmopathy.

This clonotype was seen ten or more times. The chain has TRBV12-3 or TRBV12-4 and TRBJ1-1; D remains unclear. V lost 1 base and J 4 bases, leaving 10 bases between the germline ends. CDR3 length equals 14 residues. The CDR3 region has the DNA TGTGCCAGCAGTTTAGACCTTCCAGGCACTGAAGCTTTCTTT. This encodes CASSLDLPGTEAFF.

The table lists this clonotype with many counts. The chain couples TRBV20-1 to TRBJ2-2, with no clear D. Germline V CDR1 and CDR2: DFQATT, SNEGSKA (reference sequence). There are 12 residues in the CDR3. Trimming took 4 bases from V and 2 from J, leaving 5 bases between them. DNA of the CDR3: TGCAGTGCTACGCTTAACACCGGGGAGCTGTTTTTT. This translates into CSATLNTGELFF.

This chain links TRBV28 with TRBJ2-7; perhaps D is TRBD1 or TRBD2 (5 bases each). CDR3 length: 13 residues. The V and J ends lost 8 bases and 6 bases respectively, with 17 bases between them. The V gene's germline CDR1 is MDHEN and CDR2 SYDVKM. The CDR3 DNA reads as TGTGCCAGCGGGGACCTCCTACGGGGCGAGCAGTACTTC. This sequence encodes CASGDLLRGEQYF.

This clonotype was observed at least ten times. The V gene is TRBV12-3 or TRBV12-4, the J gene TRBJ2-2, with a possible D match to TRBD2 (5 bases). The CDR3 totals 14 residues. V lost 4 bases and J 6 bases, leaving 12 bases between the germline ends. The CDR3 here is CASSYLGGSGELFF. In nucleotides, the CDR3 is TGTGCCAGCAGTTACCTAGGAGGCTCCGGGGAGCTGTTTTTT.

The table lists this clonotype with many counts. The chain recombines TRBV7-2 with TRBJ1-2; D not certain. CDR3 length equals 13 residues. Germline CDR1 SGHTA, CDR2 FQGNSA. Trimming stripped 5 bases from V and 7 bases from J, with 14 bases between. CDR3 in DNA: TGTGCCAGCAGCCTGGGAGCACGGGCTGGCTACACCTTC. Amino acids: CASSLGARAGYTF.

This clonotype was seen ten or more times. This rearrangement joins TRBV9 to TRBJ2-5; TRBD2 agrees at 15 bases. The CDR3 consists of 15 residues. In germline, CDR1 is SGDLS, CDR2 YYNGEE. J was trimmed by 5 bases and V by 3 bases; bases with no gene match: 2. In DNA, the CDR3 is TGTGCCAGCAGCGGGACTAGCGGGGGGGCCGAGACCCAGTACTTC. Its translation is CASSGTSGGAETQYF.

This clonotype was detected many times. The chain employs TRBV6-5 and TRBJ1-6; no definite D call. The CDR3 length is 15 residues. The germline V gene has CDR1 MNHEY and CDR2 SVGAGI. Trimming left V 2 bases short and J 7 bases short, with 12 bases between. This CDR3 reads CASSYRLRHNSPLHF. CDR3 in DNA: TGTGCCAGCAGTTACCGCCTCCGGCACAATTCACCCCTCCACTTT.

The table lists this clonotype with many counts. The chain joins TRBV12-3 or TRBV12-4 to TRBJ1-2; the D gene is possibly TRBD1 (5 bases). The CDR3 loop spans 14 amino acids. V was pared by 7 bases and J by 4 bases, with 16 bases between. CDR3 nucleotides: TGTGCCAGCACCTCCCGGGGCAGCTTCTATGGCTACACCTTC. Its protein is CASTSRGSFYGYTF.

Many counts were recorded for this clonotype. The DNA of the CDR3 is TGTGCCAGCAGGGACACCGATAAGGGCGGGGACAATCAGCCCCAGCATTTT. Its protein is CASRDTDKGGDNQPQHF. This chain links TRBV6-4 with TRBJ1-5; possibly TRBD1 for D (5 bases). Germline assignment: CDR1 MRHNA and CDR2 SNTAGT. V was cut by 6 bases and J by 3 bases, with 21 bases left in between. There are 17 residues in the CDR3.

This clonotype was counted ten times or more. CDR3 loop: CASSYERTGLGQPQHF. CDR3 sequence (DNA): TGTGCCAGCAGTTACGAGAGGACAGGGCTTGGTCAGCCCCAGCATTTT. V and J are TRBV6-2 or TRBV6-3 and TRBJ1-5; 8 bases are a match to TRBD1. Germline-derived CDR1 and CDR2 are MNHEY and SVGEGT. This CDR3 contains 16 residues. Unmatched junction bases numbered 9, after V lost 2 bases and J lost 6 bases.

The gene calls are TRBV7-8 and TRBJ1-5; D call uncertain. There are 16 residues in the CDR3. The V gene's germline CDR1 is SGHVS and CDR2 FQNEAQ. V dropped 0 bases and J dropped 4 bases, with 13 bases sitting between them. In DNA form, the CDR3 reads TGTGCCAGCAGCTTAGCGGAATCTCTGCGGAATCAGCCCCAGCATTTT. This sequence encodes CASSLAESLRNQPQHF.

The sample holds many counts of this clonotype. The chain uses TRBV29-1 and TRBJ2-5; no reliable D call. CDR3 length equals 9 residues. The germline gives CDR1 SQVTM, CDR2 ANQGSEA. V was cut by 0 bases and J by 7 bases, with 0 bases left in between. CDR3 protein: CSVEETQYF. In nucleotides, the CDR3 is TGCAGCGTTGAAGAGACCCAGTACTTC.

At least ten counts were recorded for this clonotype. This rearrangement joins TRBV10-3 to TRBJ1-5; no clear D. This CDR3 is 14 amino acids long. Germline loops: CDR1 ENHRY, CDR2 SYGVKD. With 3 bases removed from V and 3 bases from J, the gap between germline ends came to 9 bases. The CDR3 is CAISEGGYNQPQHF. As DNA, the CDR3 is TGTGCCATCAGTGAAGGTGGATACAATCAGCCCCAGCATTTT.

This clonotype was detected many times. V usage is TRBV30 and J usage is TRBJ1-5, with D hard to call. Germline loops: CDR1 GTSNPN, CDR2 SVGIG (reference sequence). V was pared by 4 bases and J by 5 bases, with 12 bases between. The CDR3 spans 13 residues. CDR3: CAWNIVEDQPQHF. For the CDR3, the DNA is TGTGCCTGGAATATAGTCGAGGATCAGCCCCAGCATTTT. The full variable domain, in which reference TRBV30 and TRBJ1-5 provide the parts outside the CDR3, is SQTIHQWPATLVQPVGSPLSLECTVEGTSNPNLYWYRQAAGRGLQLLFYSVGIGQISSEVPQNLSASRPQDRQFILSSKKLLLSDSGFYLCAWNIVEDQPQHFGDGTRLSIL.